These 27 T cell receptor beta chains were sequenced from one sample in a study of low-dose radiotherapy and immunotherapy resistance in tumors. Time point given: before trial treatment. Primers used for first-strand cDNA, a TRAV- and TRBV-specific set, covered both alpha and beta chains. With a V-primer adapter and a constant-region primer, TCRs were amplified for 20 PCR cycles. TCRdb called the reads again in MiXCR, with one record for every CDR3 protein. The sample holds more than 70,000 distinct CDR3 sequences; about a third are singletons and the top ten take over 8.5%. The sample was PBMCs, taken before treatment. These TCRs come from a female donor with ovarian cancer.

This chain joins TRBV20-1 and TRBJ1-1; D is unclear. The CDR3 extends over 14 amino acids. V gave up 5 bases and J gave up 0 bases, with 13 bases separating them. Germline CDR1 and CDR2: DFQATT and SNEGSKA (reference sequence). Here the CDR3 DNA reads TGCAGTGCTCCCCGTCGAGGGTTGAACACTGAAGCTTTCTTT. It codes for CSAPRRGLNTEAFF.

This chain links TRBV20-1 with TRBJ2-5; D perhaps matches TRBD2 (5 bases). Trimming pared 7 bases from V and 7 bases from J, leaving 19 bases between. This CDR3 comprises 13 residues. Germline V gene lookup returns CDR1 DFQATT and CDR2 SNEGSKA (reference sequence). CDR3 nucleotide sequence: TGCAGTGTTCCATGGACTGAACGGGCGACCCAGTACTTC. Encoded protein: CSVPWTERATQYF.

The chain links TRBV12-3 or TRBV12-4 to TRBJ2-2; TRBD2 might be the D (5 bases). CDR3 length: 16 amino acids. Deletions cut 3 bases from V and 5 bases from J, with 16 bases between. The CDR3 region is CASSFPGGQSTGELFF. For the CDR3, the DNA is TGTGCCAGCAGTTTCCCCGGCGGGCAGTCGACCGGGGAGCTGTTTTTT.

About this clonotype itself: A read error is the likely source, as a far larger clone sits one nucleotide away. The V call is TRBV6-8, the J call TRBJ2-7; 7 nucleotides match TRBD1. This CDR3 is 14 amino acids long. Germline CDR1 is MNHGY and CDR2 is SAAAGT. CDR3 sequence: CASSYDLGGYEQHF. The CDR3 coding sequence is TGTGCCAGCAGTTACGATCTAGGGGGCTACGAGCAGCACTTC.

This clonotype was seen repeatedly, ten times or more. This rearrangement joins TRBV3-1 to TRBJ2-2; D ambiguous. Deletions cut 3 bases from V and 5 bases from J, with 13 bases between. Germline CDR1 and CDR2: LGHDT and YNNKEL (reference sequence). The CDR3 has 15 amino acids. The CDR3 reads CASSHLVGMTGELFF. The CDR3 DNA sequence: TGTGCCAGCAGCCATTTGGTGGGAATGACCGGGGAGCTGTTTTTT.

This clonotype was counted many times. V gene TRBV19 combines with J gene TRBJ1-3; 7 bases are a match to TRBD1. V dropped 5 bases and J dropped 3; count of bases not matched to a gene: 7. Germline V gene data show CDR1 as LNHDA and CDR2 as SQIVND (reference sequence). This CDR3 is 15 amino acids long. CDR3 sequence (DNA): TGTGCCAGTAGTGTCGACAGGGTTTATGGAAACACCATATATTTT. It yields the protein CASSVDRVYGNTIYF.

The sample holds many counts of this clonotype. The chain carries TRBV28 and TRBJ1-5; the match to TRBD1 covers 7 bases. Unmatched junction bases numbered 6, after V lost 5 bases and J lost 2 bases. This CDR3 is built from 15 residues. Germline values: CDR1 MDHEN, CDR2 SYDVKM. The DNA for the CDR3 is TGTGCCAGCAGTCTGGGGGGACAGCGCAATCAGCCCCAGCATTTT. This encodes CASSLGGQRNQPQHF.

In its sample, this clonotype was seen many times. This chain connects TRBV5-1 to TRBJ2-1; D gene unclear. Looked up from germline, CDR1 is SGHRS and CDR2 is YFSETQ. Trimming took 5 bases from V and 6 from J, leaving 12 bases between them. CDR3 length equals 13 residues. The CDR3 here is CASSHPTANEQFF. In nucleotides, the CDR3 is TGCGCCAGCAGTCATCCTACCGCCAATGAGCAGTTCTTC.

Many counts were recorded for this clonotype. The chain uses TRBV24-1 and TRBJ2-3; D remains ambiguous. Germline CDR1 and CDR2: KGHDR and SFDVKD. The CDR3 is 11 residues long. Trimming shortened V by 0 bases and J by 8 bases, and 2 bases separated the two germline ends. For the CDR3, the DNA is TGTGCCACCAGTGATTTGGGTACGCAGTATTTT. Its protein is CATSDLGTQYF.

This clonotype has at least ten counts. The chain carries TRBV30 and TRBJ2-1; either TRBD1 or TRBD2 may fit D (5 bases each). V was clipped by 1 base and J by 9 bases, with 13 bases between them. The CDR3 is made up of 13 amino acids. Germline V gives CDR1 GTSNPN, CDR2 SVGIG (reference sequence). CDR3 in amino acids: CAWSAVRDGEQFF. CDR3 in DNA: TGTGCCTGGAGTGCCGTCAGGGACGGTGAGCAGTTCTTC.

To note about this clonotype: A read error is the likely source, as a far larger clone sits one nucleotide away. The conserved closing phenylalanine or tryptophan is absent in this CDR3, likely reflecting a read error. The V call is TRBV6-8, the J call TRBJ2-1; unclear D gene. The CDR3 extends over 14 amino acids. V lost 2 bases and J lost 7, with 12 bases in between. Germline assignment: CDR1 MNHGY and CDR2 SAAAGT. The CDR3 here is CASSYVSDRNEQFI. The CDR3, as DNA: TGTGCCAGCAGTTACGTTTCCGACCGGAATGAGCAGTTCATC.

This clonotype was counted ten times or more. V usage is TRBV6-8 and J usage is TRBJ2-5; 7 bases are shared with TRBD1. Losses at the gene ends were 0 bases for V and 3 bases for J; bases not matched to a gene: 7. Germline V lookup: CDR1 MNHGY, CDR2 SAAAGT. This CDR3 is built from 16 residues. The CDR3 loop reads CASSYSSGTEKETQYF. In DNA form, the CDR3 reads TGTGCCAGCAGTTACTCATCCGGGACAGAAAAAGAGACCCAGTACTTC.

This clonotype has at least ten counts. The rearrangement uses TRBV5-6 and TRBJ1-4, with D possibly matching TRBD1 (5 bases). Germline-derived CDR1 and CDR2 are SGHDT and YYEEEE. V lost 2 bases and J lost 3, with 11 bases in between. The CDR3 runs to 15 residues. CDR3 DNA sequence: TGTGCCAGCAGCTTTCCTACAGGCGCTAATGAAAAACTGTTTTTT. It translates to CASSFPTGANEKLFF. The variable domain in full, with the rest retrieved from reference TRBV5-6 and TRBJ1-4, is DAGVTQSPTHLIKTRGQQVTLRCSPKSGHDTVSWYQQALGQGPQFIFQYYEEEERQRGNFPDRFSGHQFPNYSSELNVNALLLGDSALYLCASSFPTGANEKLFFGSGTQLSVL.

This chain connects TRBV5-1 to TRBJ2-3; 13 nucleotides agree with TRBD2. The CDR3 has 16 amino acids. The ends lost 3 bases at V and 2 bases at J; junction bases unmatched: 3. Germline CDR1 SGHRS, CDR2 YFSETQ. CDR3 coding DNA: TGCGCCAGCAGCTCGGGACTAGCGGGACTCACAGATACGCAGTATTTT. Its translation is CASSSGLAGLTDTQYF.

On this clonotype: This probably arose from a read error, given a far larger clone one base away. The rearrangement links TRBV13 to TRBJ2-5; a possible D gene is TRBD1 (6 bases). V was shortened by 5 bases and J by 3 bases, with 16 bases between the two germline ends. This CDR3 is built from 15 residues. The germline V gene encodes CDR1 PRHDT and CDR2 FYEKMQ (reference sequence). This chain's CDR3 is CASSMQQGLEETQYF. Here the CDR3 DNA reads TGTGCCAGCAGCATGCAACAGGGTCTCGAAGAGACCCAGTACTTC.

This clonotype was seen repeatedly, ten times or more. The V gene is TRBV6-2 or TRBV6-3, the J gene TRBJ2-4, with a tentative D call TRBD2 (6 bases). Germline V gives CDR1 MNHEY, CDR2 SVGEGT. Trimming cost V 6 bases and J 0 bases, with 15 bases left between them. This CDR3 contains 16 residues. CDR3 DNA: TGTGCCAGCAGCCGGCGAGCGGGCCTAGCCAAAAACATTCAGTACTTC. Residues: CASSRRAGLAKNIQYF.

Turning to this clonotype: This sequence is one base from a far larger clone and is likely a read error. This chain connects TRBV28 to TRBJ1-6; D not resolved. Germline assignment: CDR1 MDHEN and CDR2 SYDVKM. The CDR3 runs to 13 residues. The germline V and J ends were trimmed by 5 bases and 8 bases, with 10 bases remaining between them. The CDR3 coding sequence is TGTGCCAGCAGTCGAGAGGGCTATTCACCCCTCCACTTT. Translation: CASSREGYSPLHF.

This clonotype was seen at least ten times. The gene calls are TRBV12-3 or TRBV12-4 and TRBJ2-3; possibly TRBD2 for D (6 bases). The CDR3 extends over 14 amino acids. Trimming shortened V by 2 bases and J by 2 bases, and 8 bases separated the two germline ends. The CDR3 coding sequence is TGTGCCAGCAGTTTATGGACTATCACAGATACGCAGTATTTT. It translates to CASSLWTITDTQYF.

The chain couples TRBV28 to TRBJ1-6; D perhaps matches TRBD1 (5 bases). Germline V gene sequence: CDR1 MDHEN, CDR2 SYDVKM. This CDR3 comprises 18 residues. The germline V and J ends were trimmed by 7 bases and 10 bases, with 29 bases remaining between them. The CDR3 nucleotides are TGTGCCAGCAACACCCGATCCAGCGGTGGGGCGAGGGAATCACCCCTCCACTTT. Translation: CASNTRSSGGARESPLHF.

Remarks on this clonotype: No DNA is shown, since the ends of the CDR3 on it are uncertain; the CDR3 is the one TCRdb lists. The chain links TRBV19 to TRBJ2-2; the table names TRBD2, a call not compared with the DNA. The CDR3 numbers 16 amino acids, ends counted. Germline V gene lookup returns CDR1 LNHDA and CDR2 SQIVND (reference sequence). CDR3 residues: CASSRDRGRAGELFFF.

Details on this clonotype: This likely came from a read error, as a far larger clone is one base away. This rearrangement joins TRBV5-5 to TRBJ1-2; D is possibly TRBD1 (5 bases). Germline V lookup: CDR1 SGHKS, CDR2 YYEKEE (reference sequence). The CDR3 is 13 amino acids. The DNA of the CDR3 is TGTGCCAGCCGCTTGTACAGGAACTATGGCTACACCTTC. It yields the protein CASRLYRNYGYTF.

The chain carries TRBV4-2 and TRBJ1-2; 7 bases are shared with TRBD1. The CDR3 is made up of 15 amino acids. Germline V gene lookup returns CDR1 LGHNA and CDR2 YNFKEQ. The junction had 8 bases not matched to a gene; V was cut back by 0 bases and J by 7 bases. The CDR3 region has the DNA TGTGCCAGCAGCCAAGATACGGTCTCAGGGGGTGGCTACACCTTC. It specifies CASSQDTVSGGGYTF.

As for this clonotype: A far more abundant clone sits one base away, making this likely a read error. J is TRBJ2-7 and V is TRBV13; TRBD1 agrees at 9 bases. Germline V gene lookup returns CDR1 PRHDT and CDR2 FYEKMQ (reference sequence). CDR3 length: 13 amino acids. In DNA form, the CDR3 reads TGTGCCAGCAGCTTCGACAGGGGGACCGAGCGGTACTTC. Its protein product is CASSFDRGTERYF. The variable domain in full, with the rest retrieved from reference TRBV13 and TRBJ2-7, is AAGVIQSPRHLIKEKRETATLKCYPIPRHDTVYWYQQGPGQDPQFLISFYEKMQSDKGSIPDRFSAQQFSDYHSELNMSSLELGDSALYFCASSFDRGTERYFGPGTRLTVT.

This clonotype was seen repeatedly, ten times or more. V is TRBV20-1 and J is TRBJ2-1, with 12 bases aligning to TRBD1. This CDR3 region has 14 residues. Germline V gene lookup returns CDR1 DFQATT and CDR2 SNEGSKA (reference sequence). After removal of 5 bases from V and 9 bases from J, the junction contained 8 bases not matched to a gene. CDR3 region: CSAYGDRGRFEQFF. CDR3 DNA sequence: TGCAGTGCTTATGGGGACAGGGGGCGATTTGAGCAGTTCTTC.

This clonotype was observed a few times. The CDR3 here is CASSLDHGPWETQYF. CDR3 DNA: TGTGCCAGCAGCTTAGATCACGGCCCGTGGGAGACCCAGTACTTC. The rearrangement joins TRBV11-2 to TRBJ2-5; the D is unclear. V lost 0 bases and J 5 bases, leaving 13 bases between the germline ends. The CDR3 consists of 15 residues. CDR1 is SGHAT and CDR2 is FQNNGV in the germline V gene.

This clonotype was seen ten or more times. V and J are TRBV7-2 and TRBJ2-2; 7 nucleotides agree with TRBD2. Losses at the gene ends were 2 bases for V and 3 bases for J; bases not matched to a gene: 12. The CDR3 is 18 residues long. From germline, CDR1 is SGHTA and CDR2 FQGNSA. CDR3 DNA: TGTGCCAGCAGCTTACTCGGTGGTAGCGGGTCGTACACCGGGGAGCTGTTTTTT. Protein sequence: CASSLLGGSGSYTGELFF.

J is TRBJ2-3 and V is TRBV19; 7 bases are shared with TRBD1. The V segment lost 2 bases and the J segment 6 bases; nucleotides outside the gene matches: 2. CDR3 length: 13 residues. Germline V lookup: CDR1 LNHDA, CDR2 SQIVND (reference sequence). CDR3 in amino acids: CASSITRGDTQYF. The CDR3 coding sequence is TGTGCCAGTAGTATAACCAGGGGGGATACGCAGTATTTT.